Presented here are 20 T cell receptor beta chains from one specimen sequenced in a study of cytomegalovirus exposure and HLA in healthy donors. The PCR was carried out with 60 Vbeta primers and 13 Jbeta primers. Assay used: immunoSEQ multiplex PCR; TCRdb lists only in-frame clones, some missing. The data contain some 110,000 clones, 70% to 85% of them singletons. The sample was PBMCs. Source of these receptors: a woman in her thirties or forties in good health and CMV-seropositive.

This clone came up a few times. This chain connects TRBV28 to TRBJ2-3; TRBD2 aligns across 12 bases. Germline V CDR1 and CDR2: MDHEN, SYDVKM. The CDR3 runs 18 residues. V shed 0 bases, J shed 4 bases, and the junction held 8 bases outside the gene matches. CDR3 DNA sequence: TGTGCCAGCAGTTTATGGTGGACTAGCGGGAAGCAGGCAGATACGCAGTATTTT. Its translation: CASSLWWTSGKQADTQYF.

This clone was detected once. The chain couples TRBV5-1 to TRBJ2-7; the match to TRBD1 covers 9 bases. In germline, CDR1 is SGHRS, CDR2 YFSETQ. The junction had 5 bases not matched to a gene; V was cut back by 0 bases and J by 4 bases. CDR3 length: 15 residues. This CDR3 reads CASSLAGQGFYEQYF. CDR3 sequence (DNA): TGCGCCAGCAGCTTGGCGGGACAGGGTTTTTACGAGCAGTACTTC.

This chain links TRBV4-1 with TRBJ1-3; a possible D gene is TRBD1 (6 bases). This CDR3 comprises 17 residues. Germline CDR1 is MGHRA and CDR2 is YSYEKL. Trimming left V 3 bases short and J 0 bases short, with 15 bases between. In DNA form, the CDR3 reads TGCGCCAGCAGCCATTCTAGGGACACCCGCTCTGGAAACACCATATATTTT. Residues: CASSHSRDTRSGNTIYF.

This clone was counted only a few times. This chain joins TRBV19 and TRBJ1-2; D unresolved. Per the germline V gene, CDR1 is LNHDA and CDR2 is SQIVND (reference sequence). Deletions cut 7 bases from V and 0 bases from J, with 18 bases between. The CDR3 covers 16 residues. The CDR3, as DNA: TGTGCCAGTACCGACCGAGACTGGGGAGCTAACTATGGCTACACCTTC. Protein product: CASTDRDWGANYGYTF. The whole variable domain, filled in from reference TRBV19 and TRBJ1-2, reads DGGITQSPKYLFRKEGQNVTLSCEQNLNHDAMYWYRQDPGQGLRLIYYSQIVNDFQKGDIAEGYSVSREKKESFPLTVTSAQKNPTAFYLCASTDRDWGANYGYTFGSGTRLTVV.

For this clone: Other DNA sequences of this sample code for an identical CDR3. The chain links TRBV25-1 to TRBJ1-2; D is unclear. Germline lookup yields CDR1 MGHDK and CDR2 SYGVNS. The CDR3 contains 12 residues. V was cut by 4 bases and J by 5 bases, with 8 bases left in between. CDR3: CASSGTGYGYTF. In DNA, the CDR3 is TGTGCCAGCAGTGGGACGGGATATGGCTACACCTTC.

V usage is TRBV15 and J usage is TRBJ1-2; D unresolved. Trimming removed 1 base at V and 8 bases at J, with 11 bases between. The CDR3 is 13 amino acids. Germline V gene data show CDR1 as LNHNV and CDR2 as YYDKDF (reference sequence). The CDR3 sequence is CATSRGTGGGYTF. The CDR3 coding sequence is TGTGCCACCAGCAGAGGTACCGGAGGAGGCTACACCTTC.

This chain links TRBV5-4 with TRBJ2-2; 7 bases fit TRBD1. Looked up from germline, CDR1 is SGHNT and CDR2 is YYREEE (reference sequence). The V gene end was trimmed by 7 bases and the J gene end by 0 bases; junction bases not matched to a gene: 3. The CDR3 runs to 14 residues. The chain's CDR3 is CASSQGANTGELFF. The CDR3 nucleotides read TGTGCCAGCTCGCAGGGGGCGAACACCGGGGAGCTGTTTTTT. Filled out from reference TRBV5-4 and TRBJ2-2, the complete variable domain reads ETGVTQSPTHLIKTRGQQVTLRCSSQSGHNTVSWYQQALGQGPQFIFQYYREEENGRGNFPPRFSGLQFPNYSSELNVNALELDDSALYLCASSQGANTGELFFGEGSRLTVL.

V gene TRBV19 combines with J gene TRBJ2-1; D remains ambiguous. In germline, CDR1 is LNHDA, CDR2 SQIVND (reference sequence). V shed 5 bases and J shed 4 bases, with 15 bases lying between them. The CDR3 is 15 residues long. The CDR3 sequence is CASSAPGRPYNEQFF. CDR3 coding DNA: TGTGCCAGTAGTGCCCCGGGTCGGCCTTACAATGAGCAGTTCTTC.

V and J are TRBV19 and TRBJ1-4; 9 bases are shared with TRBD1. The length of the CDR3 is 15 residues. Germline lookup yields CDR1 LNHDA and CDR2 SQIVND (reference sequence). V trimming: 3 bases; J trimming: 6 bases; junction bases outside the gene matches: 5. This chain's CDR3 is CASSILGQGDEKLFF. In nucleotides, the CDR3 is TGTGCCAGTAGTATCTTGGGACAGGGCGATGAAAAACTGTTTTTT.

The CDR3 DNA sequence: TGTGCCAGCGGCCGGGATTACCGGAACACTGAAGCTTTCTTT. Translation: CASGRDYRNTEAFF. The genes are TRBV6-1 and TRBJ1-1, with D unclear. CDR1 is MNHNS and CDR2 is SASEGT in the germline V gene. The V and J ends lost 8 bases and 1 base respectively, with 14 bases between them. This CDR3 has 14 residues.

This sequence joins TRBV7-9 and TRBJ2-2; a possible D gene is TRBD2 (5 bases). With 1 base removed from V and 4 bases from J, the gap between germline ends came to 10 bases. CDR3 length: 15 residues. Germline loops: CDR1 SEHNR, CDR2 FQNEAQ (reference sequence). In nucleotides, the CDR3 is TGTGCCAGCAGCTTAGAAGCTGCGGGCACCGGGGAGCTGTTTTTT. As protein: CASSLEAAGTGELFF.

The gene calls are TRBV28 and TRBJ1-2; D might be TRBD1 (6 bases). V lost 1 base and J 7 bases, leaving 7 bases between the germline ends. CDR1 MDHEN and CDR2 SYDVKM come from the germline V gene. This CDR3 is built from 12 residues. CDR3 loop: CASSLLQGGYTF. The CDR3 bases are TGTGCCAGCAGTTTATTACAGGGTGGCTACACCTTC.

The V gene is TRBV28, the J gene TRBJ2-1; 7 nucleotides line up with TRBD2. Germline trimming cut 6 bases from V and 8 bases from J; bases unmatched to any gene: 13. Germline loops: CDR1 MDHEN, CDR2 SYDVKM. The CDR3 is made up of 15 amino acids. As DNA, the CDR3 is TGTGCCAGCAGGGTGGGAGGGGACGGTTTCCATGAGCAGTTCTTC. Protein: CASRVGGDGFHEQFF. Filled out from reference TRBV28 and TRBJ2-1, the complete variable domain reads DVKVTQSSRYLVKRTGEKVFLECVQDMDHENMFWYRQDPGLGLRLIYFSYDVKMKEKGDIPEGYSVSREKKERFSLILESASTNQTSMYLCASRVGGDGFHEQFFGPGTRLTVL.

In its sample, this clone was seen once. V and J are TRBV28 and TRBJ2-2; TRBD1 matches at 9 bases. The CDR3 contains 23 residues. Germline V gene sequence: CDR1 MDHEN, CDR2 SYDVKM. The ends lost 6 bases at V and 6 bases at J; junction bases unmatched: 32. The CDR3 nucleotides read TGTGCCAGCAGGCCTAACCAGCTCAAGAGGGACAGGGTAGTTCTTACTTCTGCCGGGGAGCTGTTTTTT. Translating gives CASRPNQLKRDRVVLTSAGELFF. Combining the CDR3 with reference TRBV28 and TRBJ2-2 gives the whole variable domain DVKVTQSSRYLVKRTGEKVFLECVQDMDHENMFWYRQDPGLGLRLIYFSYDVKMKEKGDIPEGYSVSREKKERFSLILESASTNQTSMYLCASRPNQLKRDRVVLTSAGELFFGEGSRLTVL.

This chain joins TRBV2 and TRBJ1-5, with TRBD1 as a possible D gene (5 bases). The ends were cut back, 2 bases at V and 4 bases at J, with 9 bases in the middle. CDR1 and CDR2 (germline): SNHLY, FYNNEI. The CDR3 sequence is 14 residues long. This chain's CDR3 is CASSEWGTNQPQHF. The CDR3 DNA reads TGTGCCAGCAGTGAATGGGGGACTAATCAGCCCCAGCATTTT.

In its sample, this clone was seen once. V usage is TRBV5-1 and J usage is TRBJ2-5, with a weak D call TRBD2 (6 bases). The ends were cut back, 2 bases at V and 8 bases at J, with 13 bases in the middle. Germline assignment: CDR1 SGHRS and CDR2 YFSETQ. CDR3 length: 13 amino acids. The CDR3 loop reads CASSFPRRDTQYF. CDR3 coding DNA: TGCGCCAGCAGCTTCCCACGGAGGGACACCCAGTACTTC.

This chain connects TRBV30 to TRBJ2-7; tentatively, D is TRBD1 (6 bases). The CDR3 consists of 12 residues. V lost 4 bases, J lost 1 base, and 8 bases lay in between. Per the germline V gene, CDR1 is GTSNPN and CDR2 is SVGIG (reference sequence). In nucleotides, the CDR3 is TGTGCCTGGACAGGGGCATCCTACGAGCAGTACTTC. Translated: CAWTGASYEQYF.

The chain couples TRBV9 to TRBJ1-4, with 8 bases aligning to TRBD1. Germline trimming cut 4 bases from V and 3 bases from J; bases unmatched to any gene: 5. The CDR3 is 15 amino acids. The germline V gene has CDR1 SGDLS and CDR2 YYNGEE. CDR3 in DNA: TGTGCCAGCAGCTACCAGGGGGCGGCTAATGAAAAACTGTTTTTT. This sequence encodes CASSYQGAANEKLFF. Looking up the rest from reference TRBV9 and TRBJ1-4 gives the full variable domain: DSGVTQTPKHLITATGQRVTLRCSPRSGDLSVYWYQQSLDQGLQFLIQYYNGEERAKGNILERFSAQQFPDLHSELNLSSLELGDSALYFCASSYQGAANEKLFFGSGTQLSVL.

This clone showed up just a few times. The rearrangement joins TRBV2 to TRBJ1-4; D gene unclear. Germline assignment: CDR1 SNHLY and CDR2 FYNNEI. Trimming left V 2 bases short and J 0 bases short, with 7 bases between. CDR3 length equals 15 residues. The DNA for the CDR3 is TGTGCCAGCAGTGAAACGGTTGCAACTAATGAAAAACTGTTTTTT. This encodes CASSETVATNEKLFF.

The chain recombines TRBV30 with TRBJ2-1; 12 nucleotides agree with TRBD2. The CDR3 is 15 residues long. The germline V gene has CDR1 GTSNPN and CDR2 SVGIG (reference sequence). Unmatched junction bases numbered 4, after V lost 0 bases and J lost 7 bases. CDR3 protein: CAWSVGLAGGNEQFF. The CDR3 DNA reads as TGTGCCTGGAGTGTGGGACTAGCGGGCGGTAATGAGCAGTTCTTC.